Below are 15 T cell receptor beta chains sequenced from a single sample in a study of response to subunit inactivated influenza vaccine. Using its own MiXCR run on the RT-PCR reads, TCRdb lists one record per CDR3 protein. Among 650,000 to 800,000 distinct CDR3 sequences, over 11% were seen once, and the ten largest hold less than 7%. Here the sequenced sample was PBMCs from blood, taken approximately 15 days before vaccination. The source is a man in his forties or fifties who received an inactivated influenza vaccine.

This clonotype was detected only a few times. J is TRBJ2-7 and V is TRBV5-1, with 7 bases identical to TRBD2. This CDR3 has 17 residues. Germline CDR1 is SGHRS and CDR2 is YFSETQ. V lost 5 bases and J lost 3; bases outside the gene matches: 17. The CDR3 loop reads CASRETFSASGHYEQYF. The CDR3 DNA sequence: TGCGCCAGCAGGGAAACGTTTTCGGCTAGCGGCCACTACGAGCAGTACTTC.

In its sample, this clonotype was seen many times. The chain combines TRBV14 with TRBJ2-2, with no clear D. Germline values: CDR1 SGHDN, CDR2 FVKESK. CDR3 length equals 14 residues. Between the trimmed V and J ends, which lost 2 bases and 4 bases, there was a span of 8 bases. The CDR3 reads CASSQWAATGELFF. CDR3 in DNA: TGTGCCAGCAGCCAATGGGCAGCCACCGGGGAGCTGTTTTTT. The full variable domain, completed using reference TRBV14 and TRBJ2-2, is EAGVTQFPSHSVIEKGQTVTLRCDPISGHDNLYWYRRVMGKEIKFLLHFVKESKQDESGMPNNRFLAERTGGTYSTLKVQPAELEDSGVYFCASSQWAATGELFFGEGSRLTVL.

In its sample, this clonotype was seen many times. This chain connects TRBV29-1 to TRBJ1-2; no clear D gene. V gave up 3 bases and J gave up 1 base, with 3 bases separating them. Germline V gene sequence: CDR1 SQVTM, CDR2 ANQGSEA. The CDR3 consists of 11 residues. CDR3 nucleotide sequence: TGCAGCGTTGAGGGTAACTATGGCTACACCTTC. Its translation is CSVEGNYGYTF.

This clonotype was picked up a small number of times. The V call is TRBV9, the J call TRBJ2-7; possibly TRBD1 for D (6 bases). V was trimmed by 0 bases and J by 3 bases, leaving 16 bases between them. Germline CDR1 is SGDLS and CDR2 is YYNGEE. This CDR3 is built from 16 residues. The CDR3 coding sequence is TGTGCCAGCAGCGTAGGACCCCTGGACAGCTACTACGAGCAGTACTTC. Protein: CASSVGPLDSYYEQYF.

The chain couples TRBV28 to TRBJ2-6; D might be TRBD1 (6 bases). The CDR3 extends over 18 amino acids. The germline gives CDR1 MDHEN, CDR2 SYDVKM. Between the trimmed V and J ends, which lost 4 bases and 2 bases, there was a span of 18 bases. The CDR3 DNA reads TGTGCCAGCAGTTCCCCGTTCGTAGGGGGTACTGGGGCCAACGTCCTGACTTTC. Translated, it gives CASSSPFVGGTGANVLTF.

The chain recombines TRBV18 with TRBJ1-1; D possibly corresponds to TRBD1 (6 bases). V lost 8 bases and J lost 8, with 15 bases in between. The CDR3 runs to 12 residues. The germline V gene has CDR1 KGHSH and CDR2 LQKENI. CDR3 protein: CASSPGGNEAFF. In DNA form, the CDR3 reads TGTGCCAGCAGCCCTGGGGGCAACGAAGCTTTCTTT.

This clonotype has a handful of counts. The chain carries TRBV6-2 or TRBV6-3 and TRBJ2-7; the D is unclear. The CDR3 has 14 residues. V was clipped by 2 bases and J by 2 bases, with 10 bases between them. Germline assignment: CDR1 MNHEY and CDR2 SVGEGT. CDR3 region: CASSYVGGAYEQYF. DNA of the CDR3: TGTGCCAGCAGTTACGTTGGCGGAGCCTACGAGCAGTACTTC.

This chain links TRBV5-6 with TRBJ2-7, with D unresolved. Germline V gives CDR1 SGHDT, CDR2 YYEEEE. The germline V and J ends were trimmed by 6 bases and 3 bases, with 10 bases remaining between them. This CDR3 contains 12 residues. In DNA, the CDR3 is TGTGCCAGCACCAAATACAACTACGAGCAGTACTTC. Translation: CASTKYNYEQYF.

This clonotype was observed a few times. The CDR3 reads CASQPGQDTQYF. As DNA, the CDR3 is TGCGCCAGCCAACCCGGCCAGGATACGCAGTATTTT. This chain connects TRBV10-2 to TRBJ2-3; D not resolved. Deletions cut 8 bases from V and 6 bases from J, with 12 bases between. Germline CDR1 WSHSY, CDR2 SAAADI. This CDR3 contains 12 residues.

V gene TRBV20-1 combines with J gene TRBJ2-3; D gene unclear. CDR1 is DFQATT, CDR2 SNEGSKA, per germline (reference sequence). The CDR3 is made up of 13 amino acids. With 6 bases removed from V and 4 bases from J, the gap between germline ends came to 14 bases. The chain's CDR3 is CSARSGRSDTQYF. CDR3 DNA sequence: TGCAGTGCCCGGTCTGGGCGATCAGATACGCAGTATTTT.

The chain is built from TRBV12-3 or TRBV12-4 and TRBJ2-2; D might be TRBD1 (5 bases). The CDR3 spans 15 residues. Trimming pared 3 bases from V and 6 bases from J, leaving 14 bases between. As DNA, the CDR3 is TGTGCCAGCAGTTTGGGGCGTAGTCTATCCGGGGAGCTGTTTTTT. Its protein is CASSLGRSLSGELFF.

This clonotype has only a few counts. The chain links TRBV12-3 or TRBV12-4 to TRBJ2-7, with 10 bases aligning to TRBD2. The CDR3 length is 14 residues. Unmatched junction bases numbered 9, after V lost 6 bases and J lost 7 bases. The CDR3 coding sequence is TGTGCCAGCAGATCTAGCGGGGGACCTGGAGAGCAGTACTTC. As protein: CASRSSGGPGEQYF.

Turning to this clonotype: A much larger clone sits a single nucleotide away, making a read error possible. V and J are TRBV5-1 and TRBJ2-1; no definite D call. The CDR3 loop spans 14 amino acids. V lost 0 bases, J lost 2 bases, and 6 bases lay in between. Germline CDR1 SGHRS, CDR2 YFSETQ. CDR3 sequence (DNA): TGCGCCAGCAGCTTGGACAACACCTACAATGAGCAGTTCTTC. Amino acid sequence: CASSLDNTYNEQFF. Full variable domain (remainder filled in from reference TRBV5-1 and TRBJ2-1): KAGVTQTPRYLIKTRGQQVTLSCSPISGHRSVSWYQQTPGQGLQFLFEYFSETQRNKGNFPGRFSGRQFSNSRSEMNVSTLELGDSALYLCASSLDNTYNEQFFGPGTRLTVL.

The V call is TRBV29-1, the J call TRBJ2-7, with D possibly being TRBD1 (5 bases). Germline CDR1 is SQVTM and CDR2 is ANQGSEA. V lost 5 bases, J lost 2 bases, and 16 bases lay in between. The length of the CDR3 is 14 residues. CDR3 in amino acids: CSVLLTVNTYEQYF. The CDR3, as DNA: TGCAGCGTTCTATTGACAGTTAACACCTACGAGCAGTACTTC.

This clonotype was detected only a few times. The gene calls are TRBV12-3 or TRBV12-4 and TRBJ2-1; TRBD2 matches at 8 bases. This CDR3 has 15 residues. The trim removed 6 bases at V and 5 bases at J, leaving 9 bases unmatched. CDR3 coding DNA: TGTGCCAGCAGGTCCAAGCGGGGGCTAGACAATGAGCAGTTCTTC. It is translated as CASRSKRGLDNEQFF.